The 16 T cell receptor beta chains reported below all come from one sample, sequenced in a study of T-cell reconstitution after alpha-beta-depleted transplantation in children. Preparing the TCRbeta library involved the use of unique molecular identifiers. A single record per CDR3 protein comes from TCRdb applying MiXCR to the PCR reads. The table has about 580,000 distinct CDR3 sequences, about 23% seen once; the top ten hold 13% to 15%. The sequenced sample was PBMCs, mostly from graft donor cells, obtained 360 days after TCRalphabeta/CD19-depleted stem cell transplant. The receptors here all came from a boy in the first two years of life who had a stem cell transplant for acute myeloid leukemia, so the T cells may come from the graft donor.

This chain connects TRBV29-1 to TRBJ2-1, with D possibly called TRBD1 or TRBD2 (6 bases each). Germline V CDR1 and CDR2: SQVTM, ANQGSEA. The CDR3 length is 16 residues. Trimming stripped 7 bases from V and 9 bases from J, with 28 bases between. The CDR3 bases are TGCAGCGCCAAGGGGGAGGAAGTCGGGGCTTACGGTGAGCAGTTCTTC. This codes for CSAKGEEVGAYGEQFF.

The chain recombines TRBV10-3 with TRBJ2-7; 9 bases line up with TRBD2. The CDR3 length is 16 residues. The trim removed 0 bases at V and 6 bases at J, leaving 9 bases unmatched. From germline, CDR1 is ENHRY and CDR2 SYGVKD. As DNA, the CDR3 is TGTGCCATCAGTGAGTCGAGCGGGGGGTCGTTCGGCGAGCAGTACGTC. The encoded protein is CAISESSGGSFGEQYV.

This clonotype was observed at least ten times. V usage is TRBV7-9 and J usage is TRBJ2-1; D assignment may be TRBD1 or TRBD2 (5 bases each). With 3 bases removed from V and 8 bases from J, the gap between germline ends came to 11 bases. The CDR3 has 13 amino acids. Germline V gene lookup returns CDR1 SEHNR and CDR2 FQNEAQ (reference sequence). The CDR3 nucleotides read TGTGCCAGCAGCTTTGACAGCGGCGATGAGCAGTTCTTC. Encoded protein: CASSFDSGDEQFF.

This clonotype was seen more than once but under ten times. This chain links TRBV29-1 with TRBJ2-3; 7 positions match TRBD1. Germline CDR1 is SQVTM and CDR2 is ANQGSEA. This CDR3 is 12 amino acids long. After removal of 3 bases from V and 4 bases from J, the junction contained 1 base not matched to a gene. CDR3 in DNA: TGCAGCGTTGACACAGGGGCAGATACGCAGTATTTT. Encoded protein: CSVDTGADTQYF.

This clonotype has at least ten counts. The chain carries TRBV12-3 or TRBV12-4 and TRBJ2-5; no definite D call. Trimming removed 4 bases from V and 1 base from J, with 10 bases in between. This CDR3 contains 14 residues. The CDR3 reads CASSSLVIQETQYF. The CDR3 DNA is TGTGCCAGCAGTTCGTTAGTGATCCAAGAGACCCAGTACTTC.

The DNA for the CDR3 is TGTGCCAGCTCACCCCCTCGAGGGCCCCTTTACGGTTACGAGCAGTACTTC. Its protein product is CASSPPRGPLYGYEQYF. The chain couples TRBV18 to TRBJ2-7; perhaps TRBD2 as D (5 bases). Trimming removed 3 bases at V and 4 bases at J, with 22 bases between. The germline gives CDR1 KGHSH, CDR2 LQKENI. There are 17 residues in the CDR3.

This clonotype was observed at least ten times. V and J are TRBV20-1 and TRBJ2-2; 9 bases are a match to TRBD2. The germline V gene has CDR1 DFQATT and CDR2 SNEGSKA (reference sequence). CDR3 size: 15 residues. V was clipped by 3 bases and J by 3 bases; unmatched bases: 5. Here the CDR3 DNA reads TGCAGTGCTAGGGGACTAGCTTTACACACCGGGGAGCTGTTTTTT. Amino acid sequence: CSARGLALHTGELFF.

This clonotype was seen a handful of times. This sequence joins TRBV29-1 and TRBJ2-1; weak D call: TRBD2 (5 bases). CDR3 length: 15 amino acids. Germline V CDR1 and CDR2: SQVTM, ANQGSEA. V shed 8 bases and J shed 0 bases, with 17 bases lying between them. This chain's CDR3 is CSTHGGQSSYNEQFF. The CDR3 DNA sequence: TGCAGCACCCATGGCGGGCAGAGCTCCTACAATGAGCAGTTCTTC.

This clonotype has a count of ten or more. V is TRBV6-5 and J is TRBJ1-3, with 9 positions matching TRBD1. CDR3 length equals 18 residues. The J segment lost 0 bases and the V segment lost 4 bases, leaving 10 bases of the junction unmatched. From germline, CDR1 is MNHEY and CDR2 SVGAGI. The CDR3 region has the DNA TGTGCCAGCAGTTGGGGGGAACAGGGGGCACTCTCTGGAAACACCATATATTTT. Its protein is CASSWGEQGALSGNTIYF.

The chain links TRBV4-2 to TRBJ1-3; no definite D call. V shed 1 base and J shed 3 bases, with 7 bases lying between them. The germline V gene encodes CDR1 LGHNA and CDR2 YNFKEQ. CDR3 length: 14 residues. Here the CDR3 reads CASSQGIGGNTIYF. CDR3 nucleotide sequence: TGTGCCAGCAGCCAAGGTATTGGTGGAAACACCATATATTTT.

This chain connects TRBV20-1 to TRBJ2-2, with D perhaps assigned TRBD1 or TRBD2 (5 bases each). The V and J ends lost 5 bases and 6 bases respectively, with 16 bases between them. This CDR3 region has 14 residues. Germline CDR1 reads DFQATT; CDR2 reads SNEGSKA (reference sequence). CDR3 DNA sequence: TGCAGTGCTTTCGGGACCGGCGGGTCCGGGGAGCTGTTTTTT. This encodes CSAFGTGGSGELFF.

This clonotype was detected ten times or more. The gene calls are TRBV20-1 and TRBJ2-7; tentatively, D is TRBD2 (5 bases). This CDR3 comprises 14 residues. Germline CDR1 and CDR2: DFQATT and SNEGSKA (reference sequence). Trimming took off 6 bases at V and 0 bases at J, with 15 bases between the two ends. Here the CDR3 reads CSATSTISSYEQYF. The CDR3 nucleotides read TGCAGTGCCACTAGTACCATTTCCTCCTACGAGCAGTACTTC.

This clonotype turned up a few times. CDR3 residues: CASSRRESLFTGELFF. The CDR3 bases are TGTGCCAGCAGCCGACGGGAAAGCTTGTTCACCGGGGAGCTGTTTTTT. The chain couples TRBV11-2 to TRBJ2-2; a weak D match, TRBD2 (5 bases). This CDR3 spans 16 amino acids. The germline CDR1 and CDR2 sequences are SGHAT and FQNNGV. V lost 5 bases and J lost 4, with 17 bases in between.

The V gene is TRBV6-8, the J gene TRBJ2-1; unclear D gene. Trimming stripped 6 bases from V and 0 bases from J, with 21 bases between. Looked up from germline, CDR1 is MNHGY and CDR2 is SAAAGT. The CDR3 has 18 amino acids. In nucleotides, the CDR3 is TGTGCCAGCAGGAAACCCCCAGTCGGCACCAGCTCCTACAATGAGCAGTTCTTC. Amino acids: CASRKPPVGTSSYNEQFF.

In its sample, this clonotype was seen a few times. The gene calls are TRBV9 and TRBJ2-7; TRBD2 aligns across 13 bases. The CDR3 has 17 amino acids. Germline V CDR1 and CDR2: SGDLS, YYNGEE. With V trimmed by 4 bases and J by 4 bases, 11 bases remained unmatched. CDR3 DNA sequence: TGTGCCAGCAGCCCGGGACTAGCGGGGATGTCTGGGTACGAGCAGTACTTC. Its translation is CASSPGLAGMSGYEQYF.

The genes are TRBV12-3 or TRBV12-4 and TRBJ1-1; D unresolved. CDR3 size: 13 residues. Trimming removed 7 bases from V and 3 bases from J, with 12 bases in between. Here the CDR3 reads CASTPRVYTEAFF. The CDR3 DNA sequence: TGTGCCAGCACCCCCCGGGTGTACACTGAAGCTTTCTTT.